One and the same sample provided the 12 T cell receptor beta chains below, sequenced in a study of cytomegalovirus exposure and HLA in healthy donors (dated by TCRdb to the late 2010s). Libraries came from the immunoSEQ multiplex PCR assay. The multiplex PCR relied on a mix of 60 forward primers for TCR Vbeta segments and 13 reverse primers for TCR Jbeta segments. TCRdb re-hosts the immuneACCESS table, in-frame sequences only. Its copies lack some clones; in the studies checked, an unresolved V gene accounts for under half of them, and the cause for the rest is not known. The sample yields around 140,000 clones; roughly three quarters were counted once. The ten largest make up 0.94% of the sample. The sequenced sample was PBMCs. These receptors all stem from a woman aged 55 to 70 in good health and CMV-seronegative.

This clone was seen only a few times. This chain joins TRBV5-6 and TRBJ1-3; possibly TRBD1 for D (5 bases). Germline CDR1 SGHDT, CDR2 YYEEEE. Trimming took 4 bases from V and 4 from J, leaving 9 bases between them. CDR3 size: 13 residues. This CDR3 is CASSNYRGNTIYF. CDR3 DNA sequence: TGTGCCAGCAGCAACTACAGGGGAAACACCATATATTTT.

The chain links TRBV5-1 to TRBJ2-3; D perhaps matches TRBD1 (6 bases). CDR1 and CDR2 from the germline V gene are SGHRS and YFSETQ. The ends were cut back, 2 bases at V and 1 base at J, with 14 bases in the middle. There are 16 residues in the CDR3. The CDR3 nucleotides read TGCGCCAGCAGCTTTCCACAGGGTTTCGGCACAGATACGCAGTATTTT. Its translation is CASSFPQGFGTDTQYF.

This clone has a handful of counts. This chain links TRBV11-3 with TRBJ2-2, with D possibly TRBD2 on 5 matching bases. Germline V gene lookup returns CDR1 SGHNT and CDR2 YENEEA. The V end lost 3 bases, the J end lost 1 base, and 12 bases lay between the germline ends. CDR3 size: 16 residues. CDR3 DNA sequence: TGTGCCAGCAGCTTGTCGGCTAGCTTGAACACCGGGGAGCTGTTTTTT. Residues: CASSLSASLNTGELFF.

This clone was picked up a small number of times. The chain links TRBV27 to TRBJ2-1; 11 bases line up with TRBD1. CDR1 and CDR2 (germline): MNHEY, SMNVEV (reference sequence). This CDR3 is built from 20 residues. J gave up 1 base and V 2 bases, and 13 bases lay outside the gene matches. The CDR3 bases are TGTGCCAGCAGTTTAAGGGACAGGGGGTATAGCGGGAGTTCCTACAATGAGCAGTTCTTC. It encodes CASSLRDRGYSGSSYNEQFF.

This chain uses TRBV30 with TRBJ2-7, with D perhaps matching TRBD2 (5 bases). Between the trimmed V and J ends, which lost 2 bases and 6 bases, there was a span of 14 bases. The CDR3 extends over 13 amino acids. Per the germline V gene, CDR1 is GTSNPN and CDR2 is SVGIG (reference sequence). As DNA, the CDR3 is TGTGCCTGGAGTCCCTCGGGTGCGGGCGAGCAGTACTTC. Its protein product is CAWSPSGAGEQYF.

CDR3 residues: CASSEAAGSYEQYF. CDR3 DNA: TGTGCCAGCAGTGAAGCGGCGGGGTCCTACGAGCAGTACTTC. The chain couples TRBV6-1 to TRBJ2-7; a weak D match, TRBD2 (6 bases). In germline, CDR1 is MNHNS, CDR2 SASEGT. The V and J ends lost 0 bases and 1 base respectively, with 7 bases between them. This CDR3 is built from 14 residues.

This clone came up a few times. The chain carries TRBV6-1 and TRBJ2-7; 7 bases agree with TRBD1. Germline CDR1 MNHNS, CDR2 SASEGT. The CDR3 contains 14 residues. V trimming: 1 base; J trimming: 6 bases; junction bases outside the gene matches: 6. DNA for the CDR3: TGTGCCAGCAGTGAAGGCAGGGGGTATGGCGAGCAGTACTTC. Its translation: CASSEGRGYGEQYF.

V gene TRBV11-3 combines with J gene TRBJ2-7; D gene ambiguous. The germline gives CDR1 SGHNT, CDR2 YENEEA. This CDR3 contains 12 residues. The germline V and J ends were trimmed by 1 base and 6 bases, with 7 bases remaining between them. This CDR3 reads CASSLVGGEQYF. For the CDR3, the DNA is TGTGCCAGCAGCTTAGTAGGCGGCGAGCAGTACTTC.

The chain joins TRBV25-1 to TRBJ1-2; TRBD1 agrees at 7 bases. CDR3 length: 16 residues. The germline gives CDR1 MGHDK, CDR2 SYGVNS. V gave up 8 bases and J gave up 1 base; unmatched junction bases: 13. CDR3 sequence: CASYGTAPGLNYGYTF. CDR3 nucleotide sequence: TGTGCCAGCTACGGGACAGCTCCAGGGCTTAACTATGGCTACACCTTC.

The rearrangement uses TRBV5-6 and TRBJ2-5; 8 bases fit TRBD2. This CDR3 has 15 residues. Per germline, CDR1 SGHDT and CDR2 YYEEEE. The V and J ends lost 0 bases and 5 bases, in that order; junction bases with no gene match: 6. The CDR3 reads CASSLGGREVETQYF. The CDR3 DNA is TGTGCCAGCAGCTTGGGAGGGCGGGAGGTGGAGACCCAGTACTTC.

The gene calls are TRBV6-5 and TRBJ2-1; 8 bases match TRBD2. The V and J ends lost 0 bases and 9 bases, in that order; junction bases with no gene match: 1. Germline CDR1 reads MNHEY; CDR2 reads SVGAGI. CDR3 length: 13 amino acids. CDR3 protein: CASSYSLAAEQFF. CDR3 DNA sequence: TGTGCCAGCAGTTACTCACTAGCGGCTGAGCAGTTCTTC.

The CDR3 loop is CASGQTGGLYEQYF. CDR3 nucleotides: TGTGCCAGCGGACAGACAGGGGGCTTGTACGAGCAGTACTTC. The chain is built from TRBV25-1 and TRBJ2-7; 10 positions match TRBD1. Germline assignment: CDR1 MGHDK and CDR2 SYGVNS. Trimming at V came to 8 bases and at J to 4 bases, leaving 8 bases not matched to a gene. The length of the CDR3 is 14 residues.